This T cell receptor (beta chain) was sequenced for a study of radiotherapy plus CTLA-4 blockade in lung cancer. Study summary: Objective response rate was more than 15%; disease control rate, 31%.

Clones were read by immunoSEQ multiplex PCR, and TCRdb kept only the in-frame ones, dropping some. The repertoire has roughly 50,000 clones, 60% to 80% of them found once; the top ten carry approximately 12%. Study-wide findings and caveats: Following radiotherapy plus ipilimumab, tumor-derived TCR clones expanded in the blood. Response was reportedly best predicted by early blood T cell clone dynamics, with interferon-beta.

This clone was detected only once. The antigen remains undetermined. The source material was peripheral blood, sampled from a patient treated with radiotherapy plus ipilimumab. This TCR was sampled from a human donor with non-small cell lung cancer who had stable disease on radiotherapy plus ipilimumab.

CDR3 sequence (DNA): TGTGCCAGCAGCCCTGGGGACAGTTATAATTCACCCCTCCACTTT. Residues: CASSPGDSYNSPLHF. The genes are TRBV9 and TRBJ1-6, with TRBD1 matching 7 bases. Germline values: CDR1 SGDLS, CDR2 YYNGEE. Losses at the gene ends were 4 bases for V and 4 bases for J; bases not matched to a gene: 5. The CDR3 sequence is 15 residues long.